This T cell receptor beta chain was obtained from a study of blood T cell repertoires in COVID-19. Study information: Sample material is recorded as cDNA or gDNA derived from T cells, B-cell-depleted T cells, or PBMCs.

Germline values: CDR1 MDHEN, CDR2 SYDVKM. The length of the CDR3 is 15 residues. V shed 4 bases and J 4 bases; nucleotides not matched to a gene: 5. Study processing details: Reference gene primer amplification gave estimated nucleated cell counts. TCRdb keeps only in-frame clones here, not all; method: immunoSEQ multiplex PCR. The DNA was the basis for D and trimming; V, J and clone size are from that table. Among some 340,000 clones, more than 85% were seen once, and the ten largest hold less than 4%. The sequence came from a woman between 25 and 40 years old who had been exposed to COVID-19. Sequencing was done on a sample of PBMCs or T cells enriched from blood (not recorded which). This sequence joins TRBV28 and TRBJ1-3, with 9 nucleotides matching TRBD1. The CDR3 bases are TGTGCCAGCAGTTCGGGGACAGGGCTCGGAAACACCATATATTTT. Its translation: CASSSGTGLGNTIYF.